This TCR beta chain was profiled in a study of post-analysis software for immune sequencing data. Overall study results and limits: F measure grouped same-batch samples tightly together. Patients showed TRBV5-6, TRBV5-1 and TRBV20-1 among four to six TRBV segments more frequent than in controls. Among multiple sclerosis patients, normalized Chao1 diversity was significantly below that of controls.

Unique molecular identifiers were carried by the TCR beta cDNA libraries. TCRdb reprocessed the PCR reads with MiXCR, giving one entry per CDR3 protein. This sample yields about 200,000 distinct CDR3 sequences, of which 25% to 35% are seen a single time; about 3.7% belongs to the top ten. Note on this clonotype: Its cognate antigen is unknown.

This CDR3 is built from 13 residues. V lost 4 bases, J lost 1 base, and 7 bases lay in between. Germline assignment: CDR1 KGHSH and CDR2 LQKENI. The sequence derives from a girl under 18 with multiple sclerosis. Sequencing was done on a sample of blood. The chain joins TRBV18 to TRBJ1-1; D is unresolved. The CDR3 bases are TGTGCCAGCTCACGCGGGGAGAACACTGAAGCTTTCTTT. It is translated as CASSRGENTEAFF.